This is a list of T cell receptor beta chains from one sample in a study of OX40 agonist ivuxolimab in advanced cancers. Generated by immunoSEQ multiplex PCR, the TCRdb table keeps only in-frame clones and is missing some. The repertoire holds some 86,000 clones, with approximately 85% as singletons. The specimen was CD4+ or CD8+ T cells sorted from blood, collected in a trial of the OX40 agonist ivuxolimab. The receptors shown here come from an adult with an advanced solid tumor such as melanoma, head and neck, liver or kidney cancer. The CDR3 runs from the conserved cysteine through the conserved F or W. A D gene is named only where the DNA matches it firmly. A row's size may be missing; if present it is once, few, many or a size class.

abundance: -
v_gene: TRBV25-1
len: 16
j_gene: TRBJ2-1
d_gene: -
CDR3nt: TGTGCCAGCAGCCGCTCGGCACACCACATCGCCGATGAGCAGTTCTTC
CDR3aa: CASSRSAHHIADEQFF

abundance: -
v_gene: TRBV5-1
len: 13
j_gene: TRBJ1-1
d_gene: -
CDR3nt: TGCGCCAGCAGCTTGGCGTCGGGGTTTGAAGCTTTCTTT
CDR3aa: CASSLASGFEAFF

abundance: -
v_gene: TRBV18
len: 17
j_gene: TRBJ1-3
d_gene: TRBD1
CDR3nt: TGTGCCAGCTCCCCGACTACGGACAGGGCTCACGGAAACACCATATATTTT
CDR3aa: CASSPTTDRAHGNTIYF

abundance: -
v_gene: TRBV2
len: 12
j_gene: TRBJ2-1
d_gene: -
CDR3nt: TGTGCCAGCAGTGAATCTTGGTTGGAGCAGTTCTTC
CDR3aa: CASSESWLEQFF

abundance: -
v_gene: TRBV19
len: 14
j_gene: TRBJ2-7
d_gene: -
CDR3nt: TGTGCCAGTAGCGAGGGTTTAGCATCCTACGAGCAGTACTTC
CDR3aa: CASSEGLASYEQYF

abundance: -
v_gene: TRBV5-1
len: 14
j_gene: TRBJ2-7
d_gene: TRBD2
CDR3nt: TGCGCCAGCAGACTAGCGGGAGGCTCCTACGAGCAGTACTTC
CDR3aa: CASRLAGGSYEQYF

abundance: -
v_gene: TRBV4-1
len: 15
j_gene: TRBJ2-1
d_gene: TRBD1
CDR3nt: TGCGCCAGCAGCCGGGGACAGGTGTCCTACAATGAGCAGTTCTTC
CDR3aa: CASSRGQVSYNEQFF

abundance: -
v_gene: TRBV6-6
len: 15
j_gene: TRBJ1-5
d_gene: -
CDR3nt: TGTGCCACCCTTCCGGGAACGGCCGGTAATCAGCCCCAGCATTTT
CDR3aa: CATLPGTAGNQPQHF

abundance: -
v_gene: TRBV5-1
len: 15
j_gene: TRBJ2-3
d_gene: -
CDR3nt: TGCGCCAGCAGCCACAGGACCACTAGCACAGATACGCAGTATTTT
CDR3aa: CASSHRTTSTDTQYF

abundance: -
v_gene: TRBV5-4
len: 14
j_gene: TRBJ1-1
d_gene: -
CDR3nt: TGTGCCAGCAGCTTGAAGGGCCTGAACACTGAAGCTTTCTTT
CDR3aa: CASSLKGLNTEAFF

abundance: -
v_gene: TRBV6-6
len: 13
j_gene: TRBJ2-7
d_gene: TRBD1
CDR3nt: TGTGCCAGCAGTGACTCAGGGGGCTACGAGCAGTACTTC
CDR3aa: CASSDSGGYEQYF

abundance: -
v_gene: TRBV11-2
len: 13
j_gene: TRBJ2-4
d_gene: -
CDR3nt: TGTGCCAGCAGCTTTGGGCGCCTCAACATTCAGTACTTC
CDR3aa: CASSFGRLNIQYF

abundance: -
v_gene: TRBV2
len: 14
j_gene: TRBJ2-7
d_gene: -
CDR3nt: TGTGCCAGCAGAGCAATTGTGACTTCCTACGAGCAGTACTTC
CDR3aa: CASRAIVTSYEQYF

abundance: once
v_gene: TRBV30
len: 16
j_gene: TRBJ2-7
d_gene: -
CDR3nt: TGTGCCTGGAGTGTACTATTCCAGGGAAGGTTGGACGAGCAGTACTTC
CDR3aa: CAWSVLFQGRLDEQYF

abundance: once
v_gene: TRBV14
len: 14
j_gene: TRBJ1-2
d_gene: -
CDR3nt: TGTGCCAGCAGCCGAACCCTCCGTGACTATGGCTACACCTTC
CDR3aa: CASSRTLRDYGYTF

abundance: once
v_gene: TRBV28
len: 16
j_gene: TRBJ2-2
d_gene: -
CDR3nt: TGTGCCACGGAATCGGGGGAGTCGGGTCTCACCGGGGAGCTGTTTTTT
CDR3aa: CATESGESGLTGELFF

abundance: -
v_gene: TRBV4-2
len: 14
j_gene: TRBJ2-7
d_gene: -
CDR3nt: TGTGCCAGCAGCCAGGGGGAGGGGGTCCACGAGCAGTACTTC
CDR3aa: CASSQGEGVHEQYF

abundance: -
v_gene: TRBV27
len: 11
j_gene: TRBJ1-1
d_gene: -
CDR3nt: TGTGCCATCAAAACGAACACTGAAGCTTTCTTT
CDR3aa: CAIKTNTEAFF

abundance: -
v_gene: TRBV7-9
len: 14
j_gene: TRBJ2-3
d_gene: TRBD1
CDR3nt: TGTGCCAGCAGCTCTGGACAGGAAACAGATACGCAGTATTTT
CDR3aa: CASSSGQETDTQYF

abundance: -
v_gene: TRBV7-2
len: 16
j_gene: TRBJ2-7
d_gene: -
CDR3nt: TGTGCCAGCAGCGCTCATAGTCTCTGGGGGGACTACGAGCAGTACTTC
CDR3aa: CASSAHSLWGDYEQYF

abundance: -
v_gene: TRBV30
len: 12
j_gene: TRBJ2-1
d_gene: -
CDR3nt: TGTGCCTGGAGAAATTCAAGGACCGCGGGGTTCTTC
CDR3aa: CAWRNSRTAGFF

abundance: -
v_gene: TRBV5-6
len: 14
j_gene: TRBJ1-1
d_gene: TRBD1
CDR3nt: TGTGCCAGCAGCTTGGAGACAGGGGGGACTGAAGCTTTCTTT
CDR3aa: CASSLETGGTEAFF

abundance: -
v_gene: TRBV7-8
len: 14
j_gene: TRBJ2-7
d_gene: -
CDR3nt: TGTGCCAGCAGCTTAGTTTCGTCATCGTACGAGCAGTACTTC
CDR3aa: CASSLVSSSYEQYF

abundance: -
v_gene: TRBV7-2
len: 14
j_gene: TRBJ2-3
d_gene: -
CDR3nt: TGTGCCAGCAGCTCGCGAGGGAGCGCAGATACGCAGTATTTT
CDR3aa: CASSSRGSADTQYF

abundance: -
v_gene: TRBV12-5
len: 12
j_gene: TRBJ2-7
d_gene: -
CDR3nt: TGTGTTAGGGACCGACCCTCCTACGAGCAGTACTTC
CDR3aa: CVRDRPSYEQYF

abundance: -
v_gene: TRBV7-2
len: 15
j_gene: TRBJ1-5
d_gene: -
CDR3nt: TGTGCCAGCAGCCTGGGCTCACTGGGTGGTCAGCCCCAGCATTTT
CDR3aa: CASSLGSLGGQPQHF

abundance: -
v_gene: TRBV5-4
len: 14
j_gene: TRBJ2-5
d_gene: -
CDR3nt: TGTGCCAGCAGCGGGAAGGTAGGCCAAGAGACCCAGTACTTC
CDR3aa: CASSGKVGQETQYF

abundance: -
v_gene: TRBV7-2
len: 12
j_gene: TRBJ1-2
d_gene: -
CDR3nt: TGTGCCAGCAGTCGTCCAAACTATGGCTACACCTTC
CDR3aa: CASSRPNYGYTF

abundance: -
v_gene: TRBV5-6
len: 14
j_gene: TRBJ2-7
d_gene: -
CDR3nt: TGTGCCAGCAGCTTGGGGTCGGGCGGACGCGAGCAGTACTTC
CDR3aa: CASSLGSGGREQYF

abundance: -
v_gene: TRBV30
len: 15
j_gene: TRBJ2-1
d_gene: TRBD2
CDR3nt: TGTGCCTGGACGCGGGGACTAGCGGGATCGGTTGAGCAGTTCTTC
CDR3aa: CAWTRGLAGSVEQFF

abundance: -
v_gene: TRBV6-6
len: 16
j_gene: TRBJ2-7
d_gene: TRBD2
CDR3nt: TGTGCCAGCACCTTAGGCACTAGCGGGTCCTCCTACGAGCAGTACTTC
CDR3aa: CASTLGTSGSSYEQYF

abundance: few
v_gene: TRBV9
len: 16
j_gene: TRBJ2-7
d_gene: TRBD1
CDR3nt: TGTGCCAGCAGCCCCCAATCCGGGACAGGGGGAGCAGTACAGTACTTC
CDR3aa: CASSPQSGTGGAVQYF

abundance: -
v_gene: TRBV30
len: 13
j_gene: TRBJ1-1
d_gene: -
CDR3nt: TGTGCCTGGAGTCTGGCAGGGATAACTGAAGCTTTCTTT
CDR3aa: CAWSLAGITEAFF

abundance: -
v_gene: TRBV7-2
len: 14
j_gene: TRBJ1-2
d_gene: -
CDR3nt: TGTGCCAGCAGCTTAGAGTTATATATTGGTGGCTACACCTTC
CDR3aa: CASSLELYIGGYTF

abundance: once
v_gene: TRBV7-6
len: 14
j_gene: TRBJ1-1
d_gene: -
CDR3nt: TGTGCCAGCAGCTTCACAGCAATGAACACTGAAGCTTTCTTT
CDR3aa: CASSFTAMNTEAFF